This T cell receptor beta chain derives from a study of cytomegalovirus exposure and HLA in healthy donors. Study in general: From 170 million or so T cells, an earlier analysis saw roughly 110 million unique TCR beta sequences.

Notes on this clone: Its antigen is not known.

Vbeta (60) and Jbeta (13) primers were used in the PCR. Profiling relied on immunoSEQ multiplex PCR, and the TCRdb table lists in-frame clones only, not all of them. This table has 100,000 to 150,000 clones, around 72% appearing once. V was pared by 6 bases and J by 9 bases, with 8 bases of the junction left unmatched. The CDR3 contains 14 residues. The germline V gene has CDR1 ENHRY and CDR2 SYGVKD. Study results and caveats: The likely explanation for a cluster of highly shared sequence variants was sequencing artifact.

The TCR comes from a woman aged 40-49 years in good health and CMV-seronegative. The sample was PBMCs. This chain joins TRBV10-3 and TRBJ1-6; TRBD1 aligns across 7 bases. CDR3 in DNA: TGTGCCATCAGCAGCGACAGGGATGCTTCACCCCTCCACTTT. Translation: CAISSDRDASPLHF.